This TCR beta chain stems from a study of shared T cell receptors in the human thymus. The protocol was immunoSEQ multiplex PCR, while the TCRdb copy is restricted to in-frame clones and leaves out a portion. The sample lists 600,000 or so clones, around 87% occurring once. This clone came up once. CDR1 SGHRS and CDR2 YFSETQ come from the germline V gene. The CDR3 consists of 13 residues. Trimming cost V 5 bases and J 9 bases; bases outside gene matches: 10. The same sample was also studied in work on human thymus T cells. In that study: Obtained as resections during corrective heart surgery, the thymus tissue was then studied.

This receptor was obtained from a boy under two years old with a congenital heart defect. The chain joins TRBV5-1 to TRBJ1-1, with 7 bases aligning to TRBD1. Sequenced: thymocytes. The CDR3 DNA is TGCGCCAGCAGGCGGGACAGCGAGCCTAAAGCTTTCTTT. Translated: CASRRDSEPKAFF.